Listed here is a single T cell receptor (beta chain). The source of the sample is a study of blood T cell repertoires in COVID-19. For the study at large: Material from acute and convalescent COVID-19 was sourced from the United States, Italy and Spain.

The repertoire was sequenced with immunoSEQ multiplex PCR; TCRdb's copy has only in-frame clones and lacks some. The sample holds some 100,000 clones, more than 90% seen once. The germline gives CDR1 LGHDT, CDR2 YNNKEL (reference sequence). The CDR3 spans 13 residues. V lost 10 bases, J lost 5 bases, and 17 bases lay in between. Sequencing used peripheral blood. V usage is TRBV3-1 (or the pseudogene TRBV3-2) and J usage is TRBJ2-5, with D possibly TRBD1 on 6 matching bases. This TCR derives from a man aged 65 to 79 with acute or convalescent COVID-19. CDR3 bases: TGTGCCACAACCAGGGGAGAGTATGAGACCCAGTACTTC. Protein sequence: CATTRGEYETQYF.